Below are 24 T cell receptor beta chains sequenced from a single sample in a study of glioma-infiltrating T cells after dendritic cell vaccination. The table came from immunoSEQ multiplex PCR; TCRdb's copy has only in-frame clones and leaves some out. Of about 87,000 clones in the sample, roughly four fifths were seen once. Time point here: after dendritic cell vaccination, including at tumor progression/relapse. The starting material was blood, obtained after dendritic cell vaccination. These receptor sequences come from a human donor with glioblastoma.

This chain links TRBV19 with TRBJ2-7, with 9 bases identical to TRBD1. This CDR3 is built from 14 residues. The V gene end was trimmed by 5 bases and the J gene end by 3 bases; junction bases not matched to a gene: 5. Germline V gene data show CDR1 as LNHDA and CDR2 as SQIVND (reference sequence). The CDR3 bases are TGTGCCAGTAGTCCGGGACAGGGTCTCTACGAGCAGTACTTC. This encodes CASSPGQGLYEQYF.

This sequence joins TRBV5-1 and TRBJ2-7, with a possible D match to TRBD2 (6 bases). The V and J ends lost 4 bases and 1 base respectively, with 15 bases between them. Germline CDR1 and CDR2: SGHRS and YFSETQ. This CDR3 region has 15 residues. CDR3 protein: CASSPQGGSSYEQYF. DNA for the CDR3: TGCGCCAGCAGCCCGCAGGGAGGATCTTCCTACGAGCAGTACTTC.

Only a few counts were recorded for this clone. J is TRBJ1-6 and V is TRBV7-2; no definite D call. Germline V gene sequence: CDR1 SGHTA, CDR2 FQGNSA. V shed 3 bases and J shed 5 bases, with 8 bases lying between them. CDR3 length: 14 amino acids. The CDR3 DNA reads TGTGCCAGCAGCTTTGGCGGCAATAATTCACCCCTCCACTTT. Protein: CASSFGGNNSPLHF.

This chain links TRBV5-1 with TRBJ1-1, with 8 bases fitting TRBD1. The germline V gene has CDR1 SGHRS and CDR2 YFSETQ. The CDR3 is 14 residues long. Trimming cost V 0 bases and J 10 bases; bases outside gene matches: 8. Here the CDR3 reads CASSLGGQGASAFF. In nucleotides, the CDR3 is TGCGCCAGCAGCTTGGGGGGCCAGGGGGCATCAGCTTTCTTT.

This clone was counted a single time. J is TRBJ2-5 and V is TRBV6-6, with D possibly TRBD1 on 6 matching bases. Germline V lookup: CDR1 MNHNY, CDR2 SVGAGI (reference sequence). The CDR3 length is 13 residues. Trimming removed 6 bases from V and 4 bases from J, with 12 bases in between. CDR3 DNA: TGTGCCAGCAGCCAGGGGTCTCTAGAGACCCAGTACTTC. Protein product: CASSQGSLETQYF.

This clone was seen just once. The chain carries TRBV29-1 and TRBJ2-7; 9 bases are shared with TRBD1. The V segment lost 7 bases and the J segment 1 base; nucleotides outside the gene matches: 8. Germline loops: CDR1 SQVTM, CDR2 ANQGSEA. The CDR3 contains 14 residues. The CDR3 DNA reads TGCAGCGCAGTAACGGGACAGGGTTCCTACGAGCAGTACTTC. It yields the protein CSAVTGQGSYEQYF.

J is TRBJ1-1 and V is TRBV15; 10 bases line up with TRBD1. V shed 2 bases, J shed 4 bases, and the junction held 4 bases outside the gene matches. CDR3 length: 15 amino acids. Per germline, CDR1 LNHNV and CDR2 YYDKDF (reference sequence). CDR3 sequence: CATSRSRTGGTEAFF. The CDR3 nucleotides read TGTGCCACCAGCAGATCCAGGACAGGGGGCACTGAAGCTTTCTTT.

The chain employs TRBV27 and TRBJ2-2, with a possible D match to TRBD1 (5 bases). The V and J ends lost 5 bases and 5 bases respectively, with 12 bases between them. CDR3 length: 14 residues. The V gene's germline CDR1 is MNHEY and CDR2 SMNVEV (reference sequence). CDR3 coding DNA: TGTGCCAGCAGTCCCATCCAGGGAACCGGGGAGCTGTTTTTT. Its translation: CASSPIQGTGELFF.

The CDR3: CASSLGSSTGGEKLFF. The CDR3 DNA follows: TGCGCCAGCAGCTTGGGGTCGTCAACGGGGGGAGAAAAACTGTTTTTT. This chain connects TRBV5-1 to TRBJ1-4; D is perhaps TRBD1 (5 bases). The germline CDR1 and CDR2 sequences are SGHRS and YFSETQ. CDR3 size: 16 residues. Trimming left V 0 bases short and J 8 bases short, with 17 bases between.

This clone was seen a single time. This sequence joins TRBV19 and TRBJ1-1; tentative D call: TRBD1 (6 bases). The CDR3 has 14 amino acids. Trimming removed 9 bases from V and 2 bases from J, with 16 bases in between. The V gene's germline CDR1 is LNHDA and CDR2 SQIVND (reference sequence). CDR3 amino acids: CASSDTGSNTEAFF. As DNA, the CDR3 is TGTGCCAGCTCGGATACAGGGTCAAACACTGAAGCTTTCTTT.

The CDR3 sequence is CASSLVSDRDYEQYF. DNA for the CDR3: TGTGCCAGCAGCTTAGTCTCGGACAGGGACTACGAGCAGTACTTC. The chain links TRBV7-2 to TRBJ2-7, with 8 bases lining up with TRBD1. Germline CDR1 is SGHTA and CDR2 is FQGNSA. V shed 1 base, J shed 3 bases, and the junction held 5 bases outside the gene matches. This CDR3 is 15 amino acids long.

This rearrangement joins TRBV6-5 to TRBJ1-5; 7 bases fit TRBD1. This CDR3 spans 15 amino acids. Germline CDR1 MNHEY, CDR2 SVGAGI. V shed 5 bases and J 3 bases; nucleotides not matched to a gene: 7. CDR3 sequence (DNA): TGTGCCAGCAGTAATACAGGGGACTTCAATCAGCCCCAGCATTTT. As protein: CASSNTGDFNQPQHF.

The V gene is TRBV2, the J gene TRBJ2-7, with 12 bases that match TRBD1. The CDR3 runs 14 residues. Germline CDR1 is SNHLY and CDR2 is FYNNEI. V shed 10 bases and J 0 bases; nucleotides not matched to a gene: 4. As DNA, the CDR3 is TGTGCCACCTCGGGACAGGGGGCCTCCTACGAGCAGTACTTC. Protein sequence: CATSGQGASYEQYF.

This rearrangement joins TRBV29-1 to TRBJ2-3; 11 nucleotides line up with TRBD1. CDR1 is SQVTM, CDR2 ANQGSEA, per germline. Losses at the gene ends were 4 bases for V and 4 bases for J; bases not matched to a gene: 4. The CDR3 runs 14 residues. CDR3 sequence (DNA): TGCAGCGTTGCGCGGACAGGGGGCGCAGATACGCAGTATTTT. It yields the protein CSVARTGGADTQYF.

The V call is TRBV6-5, the J call TRBJ1-2, with 8 positions matching TRBD1. There are 15 residues in the CDR3. Germline assignment: CDR1 MNHEY and CDR2 SVGAGI. J was trimmed by 3 bases and V by 6 bases; bases with no gene match: 9. The CDR3, as DNA: TGTGCCAGCAGGCGCGGACAGGGTCAGGACTATGGCTACACCTTC. This translates into CASRRGQGQDYGYTF.

The rearrangement uses TRBV6-5 and TRBJ1-1; unclear D gene. V was cut by 2 bases and J by 7 bases, with 14 bases left in between. The CDR3 is 14 amino acids. From germline, CDR1 is MNHEY and CDR2 SVGAGI. CDR3 region: CASSYMEGRGEAFF. The CDR3 nucleotides read TGTGCCAGCAGTTACATGGAGGGTCGGGGTGAAGCTTTCTTT.

The chain carries TRBV9 and TRBJ1-1; unclear D gene. The germline V gene has CDR1 SGDLS and CDR2 YYNGEE. Trimming pared 3 bases from V and 3 bases from J, leaving 9 bases between. The CDR3 is 13 amino acids. CDR3 amino acids: CASSANPDTEAFF. CDR3 DNA sequence: TGTGCCAGCAGCGCCAATCCAGACACTGAAGCTTTCTTT.

This clone has only a few counts. J is TRBJ2-1 and V is TRBV6-6; a possible D gene is TRBD2 (6 bases). This CDR3 has 12 amino acids. Trimming removed 2 bases at V and 10 bases at J, with 9 bases between. Germline loops: CDR1 MNHNY, CDR2 SVGAGI (reference sequence). The CDR3 sequence is CASSYTAGEQFF. The CDR3, as DNA: TGTGCCAGCAGTTACACGGCGGGGGAGCAGTTCTTC.

This chain uses TRBV19 with TRBJ1-2; D not resolved. Trimming left V 6 bases short and J 8 bases short, with 10 bases between. CDR1 is LNHDA, CDR2 SQIVND, per germline (reference sequence). The CDR3 has 11 residues. CDR3 region: CASSSSRGYTF. The CDR3 coding sequence is TGTGCCAGTAGCTCCTCGAGGGGCTACACCTTC.

The CDR3 DNA reads TGTGCCAGCAGGGAGACAGGAGACACTGAAGCTTTCTTT. Translation gives CASRETGDTEAFF. The J gene is TRBJ1-1, the V gene TRBV28; D is perhaps TRBD1 (6 bases). The V gene's germline CDR1 is MDHEN and CDR2 SYDVKM. The CDR3 consists of 13 residues. Trimming left V 6 bases short and J 3 bases short, with 11 bases between.

This chain connects TRBV6-1 to TRBJ2-2, with D possibly TRBD1 on 6 matching bases. V dropped 4 bases and J dropped 1 base, with 13 bases sitting between them. The CDR3 sequence is 16 residues long. Germline CDR1 is MNHNS and CDR2 is SASEGT. The CDR3 here is CASSVRTAMNTGELFF. Here the CDR3 DNA reads TGTGCCAGCAGTGTCAGGACAGCCATGAACACCGGGGAGCTGTTTTTT.

J is TRBJ2-7 and V is TRBV7-6; D is unclear. The CDR3 extends over 14 amino acids. V lost 0 bases, J lost 1 base, and 7 bases lay in between. Germline CDR1 reads SGHVS; CDR2 reads FNYEAQ. DNA of the CDR3: TGTGCCAGCAGCTTAGCCCTACTATCCTACGAGCAGTACTTC. Its translation: CASSLALLSYEQYF.

The sample holds one count of this clone. The rearrangement uses TRBV6-5 and TRBJ1-2; 7 bases are a match to TRBD1. The CDR3 runs 12 residues. Trimming at V came to 5 bases and at J to 7 bases, leaving 4 bases not matched to a gene. Looked up from germline, CDR1 is MNHEY and CDR2 is SVGAGI. CDR3 DNA sequence: TGTGCCAGCAGTCGACAGGGTGGTGGCTACACCTTC. The encoded protein is CASSRQGGGYTF.

The chain recombines TRBV6-1 with TRBJ1-1; D not certain. V gave up 7 bases and J gave up 1 base, with 13 bases separating them. This CDR3 has 14 amino acids. Germline V gives CDR1 MNHNS, CDR2 SASEGT. The CDR3 DNA follows: TGTGCCAGCACTCAAACAGTTAGGAACACTGAAGCTTTCTTT. It yields the protein CASTQTVRNTEAFF.